Listed below are T cell receptor beta chains from one sample, sequenced in a study of cytomegalovirus exposure and HLA in healthy donors. Clones were sequenced by immunoSEQ multiplex PCR, and TCRdb holds only the in-frame ones, with some missing. The sample carries 250,000 or so clones, about 87% recorded once. The sequencing input was PBMCs. The receptor set was obtained from a man aged 18 to 30 in good health and CMV-seronegative. Both conserved end residues are part of each CDR3. A D gene is named only where the DNA matches it firmly. For some rows the clone size is stated as once, few or many, or as a class when expanded; others skip it.

TRBJ2-1	once	TRBD2	TRBV18	CASSGRGRYNEQFF	TGTGCCAGCTCAGGGAGGGGACGATACAATGAGCAGTTCTTC
TRBJ2-5	.	.	TRBV7-2	CASSLARSREETQYF	TGTGCCAGCAGCTTAGCTCGGTCCAGGGAAGAGACCCAGTACTTC
TRBJ1-5	.	.	TRBV29-1	CSVLETKGGNNQPQHF	TGCAGCGTTTTGGAGACCAAGGGGGGGAATAATCAGCCCCAGCATTTT
TRBJ2-1	.	.	TRBV4-1	CASSQESQLYNEQFF	TGCGCCAGCAGCCAAGAATCTCAACTCTACAATGAGCAGTTCTTC
TRBJ1-2	.	.	TRBV5-4	CASSLPDRDPLGYTF	TGTGCCAGCAGCTTGCCAGACAGAGACCCCCTTGGCTACACCTTC
TRBJ2-1	once	.	TRBV7-2	CASSLGQSYNEQFF	TGTGCCAGCAGCTTAGGACAGTCATACAATGAGCAGTTCTTC
TRBJ1-5	.	.	TRBV10-2	CASRSSRLDQPQHF	TGCGCCAGCAGATCGAGTCGTTTAGATCAGCCCCAGCATTTT
TRBJ2-5	few	TRBD1	TRBV6-5	CASRDRVFGTQYF	TGTGCCAGCCGGGACAGGGTTTTTGGGACCCAGTACTTC
TRBJ2-5	.	.	TRBV27	CASSTARGGVETQYF	TGTGCCAGCAGTACCGCAAGGGGAGGCGTGGAGACCCAGTACTTC
TRBJ1-6	.	TRBD1	TRBV4-1	CASSLQGKTGGGPNSPLHF	TGCGCCAGCAGCCTGCAAGGAAAAACAGGGGGCGGCCCTAATTCACCCCTCCACTTT
TRBJ2-7	.	.	TRBV6-5	CASSIRDRSYEQYF	TGTGCCAGCAGTATACGAGACAGGTCTTACGAGCAGTACTTC
TRBJ1-3	.	.	TRBV6-5	CASRRSAVFGNTIYF	TGTGCCAGCAGGAGGTCGGCGGTGTTCGGAAACACCATATATTTT
TRBJ2-5	.	.	TRBV28	CASSSLRGETQYF	TGTGCCAGCAGTTCTCTCAGAGGAGAGACCCAGTACTTC
TRBJ1-5	.	.	TRBV20-1	CSARGGEPQHF	TGCAGTGCTAGGGGGGGGGAGCCCCAGCATTTT
TRBJ2-7	.	.	TRBV7-2	CASSLDWGGASYEQYF	TGTGCCAGCAGCTTAGATTGGGGGGGCGCTTCCTACGAGCAGTACTTC
TRBJ1-6	.	.	TRBV2	CASSGGGHNSPLHF	TGTGCCAGCAGTGGAGGGGGACATAATTCACCCCTCCACTTT
TRBJ1-1	.	.	TRBV19	CASSSAREAFF	TGTGCCAGTAGTAGCGCCAGGGAAGCTTTCTTT
TRBJ2-1	once	TRBD2	TRBV5-4	CASSHPTSGRDNEQFF	TGTGCCAGCAGCCACCCGACTAGCGGGAGGGACAATGAGCAGTTCTTC
TRBJ2-1	.	TRBD2	TRBV10-3	CATTDPGLTYNEQFF	TGTGCCACTACCGACCCGGGACTAACTTACAATGAGCAGTTCTTC
TRBJ2-1	.	.	TRBV4-1	CASSPGHNNEQFF	TGCGCCAGCAGCCCCGGACATAACAATGAGCAGTTCTTC
TRBJ2-1	.	TRBD2	TRBV5-1	CASSSSGSYNEQFF	TGCGCCAGCAGTTCTAGCGGGAGCTACAATGAGCAGTTCTTC
TRBJ2-3	.	.	TRBV5-1	CASSLAPSPSTDTQYF	TGCGCCAGCAGCTTGGCCCCTAGCCCTAGCACAGATACGCAGTATTTT
TRBJ2-7	.	.	TRBV5-6	CASTLNPLGTGAYEQYF	TGTGCCAGCACCTTAAACCCACTGGGGACGGGAGCTTACGAGCAGTACTTC
TRBJ2-7	.	.	TRBV28	CASRDTAYEQYF	TGTGCCAGCCGGGACACAGCCTACGAGCAGTACTTC
TRBJ2-5	.	.	TRBV9	CASSLGLTKETQYF	TGTGCCAGCAGCCTAGGACTAACTAAAGAGACCCAGTACTTC
TRBJ2-2	few	.	TRBV18	CASSRRATDTGELFF	TGTGCCAGCTCCCGGCGTGCGACTGACACCGGGGAGCTGTTTTTT
TRBJ2-7	once	TRBD1	TRBV9	CASSASGTVREQYF	TGTGCCAGCAGCGCCTCCGGGACAGTACGCGAGCAGTACTTC